The 3 T cell receptor beta chains below come from one sample, sequenced in a study of blood T cell repertoires in COVID-19 (dated by TCRdb to between 2020 and 2021). Library preparation employed the immunoSEQ multiplex PCR assay. In TCRdb, the immuneACCESS table is reduced to in-frame sequences with V and J assigned. These tables do not hold every clone; where another copy was compared, an unresolved V gene accounts for under half, and the others remain unexplained. This sample comprises about 120,000 clones, 70% to 80% of them detected only once. Together, the top ten hold 2% to 3% of the sample. Source material: peripheral blood. The receptors shown here come from a man aged 50 to 60 with acute or convalescent COVID-19.

J is TRBJ2-1 and V is TRBV30; possible D gene TRBD1, 5 bases. The CDR3 has 10 amino acids. V was pared by 1 base and J by 12 bases, with 7 bases between. Germline V gene sequence: CDR1 GTSNPN, CDR2 SVGIG (reference sequence). Written as DNA, the CDR3 is TGTGCCTGGAGTGGAGACAGGCAGTTCTTC. This sequence encodes CAWSGDRQFF.

The chain is built from TRBV10-3 and TRBJ2-7; 7 positions match TRBD2. Germline CDR1 ENHRY, CDR2 SYGVKD. V lost 0 bases to trimming and J lost 4 bases; unmatched junction nucleotides: 6. The CDR3 loop spans 15 amino acids. Written as DNA, the CDR3 is TGTGCCATCAGTGAGTCGGCTAGCGGCCTGTACGAGCAGTACTTC. Its translation is CAISESASGLYEQYF.

This clone has only a few counts. The CDR3: CASSYVAGNYEQYF. The CDR3, as DNA: TGTGCCAGCAGTTACGTGGCAGGGAACTACGAGCAGTACTTC. The chain joins TRBV6-5 to TRBJ2-7, with D possibly being TRBD1 (5 bases). The germline V gene encodes CDR1 MNHEY and CDR2 SVGAGI. With 2 bases removed from V and 3 bases from J, the gap between germline ends came to 11 bases. CDR3 length equals 14 residues.